The 17 T cell receptor beta chains below all came from one sample that was sequenced in a study of shared clonotypes between healthy human individuals. The table came from immunoSEQ multiplex PCR; TCRdb's copy has only in-frame clones and leaves some out. The data show some 2,500,000 clones, with roughly 93% seen just once and roughly 0.39% held by the top ten. Sequencing was done on a sample of naive CD4+ T cells from PBMCs. This sample's subset: CD45RA+ positively selected. Receptors originate from a man between 18 and 29 years old in good health. Some clones in this sample may be carry-over from other donors' samples.

The chain employs TRBV4-1 and TRBJ1-5; possibly TRBD1 for D (6 bases). Trimming left V 4 bases short and J 3 bases short, with 10 bases between. CDR3 length: 14 amino acids. CDR1 is MGHRA, CDR2 YSYEKL, per germline. The CDR3 DNA reads as TGCGCCAGCAGCCTACGGACAGACAATCAGCCCCAGCATTTT. The encoded protein is CASSLRTDNQPQHF.

V and J are TRBV11-2 and TRBJ1-1; 8 bases agree with TRBD1. CDR3 length: 14 residues. CDR1 and CDR2 (germline): SGHAT, FQNNGV. The ends lost 3 bases at V and 9 bases at J; junction bases unmatched: 9. The CDR3 is CASSLPRDRTKAFF. CDR3 bases: TGTGCCAGCAGCTTGCCCCGGGACAGGACTAAAGCTTTCTTT.

The CDR3 sequence is CASEIAGTGELFF. Written as DNA, the CDR3 is TGTGCCAGCGAAATAGCGGGTACCGGGGAGCTGTTTTTT. This chain uses TRBV2 with TRBJ2-2; 7 bases are a match to TRBD2. The CDR3 loop spans 13 amino acids. Germline V gene lookup returns CDR1 SNHLY and CDR2 FYNNEI. V lost 8 bases to trimming and J lost 5 bases; unmatched junction nucleotides: 5.

The J gene is TRBJ2-1, the V gene TRBV29-1, with 11 bases matching TRBD2. The CDR3 has 16 amino acids. Germline CDR1 SQVTM, CDR2 ANQGSEA. The trim removed 6 bases at V and 3 bases at J, leaving 10 bases unmatched. The CDR3 DNA is TGCAGCGTGAGAGCCGGGACTAGCGGTGGCTACAATGAGCAGTTCTTC. Amino acid sequence: CSVRAGTSGGYNEQFF.

The chain couples TRBV30 to TRBJ2-5; 8 nucleotides line up with TRBD1. After removal of 8 bases from V and 2 bases from J, the junction contained 4 bases not matched to a gene. Germline values: CDR1 GTSNPN, CDR2 SVGIG (reference sequence). The CDR3 is made up of 12 amino acids. The DNA of the CDR3 is TGTGCCCAAGACAGGGGACAAGAGACCCAGTACTTC. Translated, it gives CAQDRGQETQYF.

The sample holds one count of this clone. CDR3 bases: TGTGCCACCAGCAAAGGAGTTTGGTATTTT. Translating it yields CATSKGVWYF. This chain connects TRBV15 to TRBJ2-3; D not resolved. The length of the CDR3 is 10 residues. CDR1 and CDR2 from the germline V gene are LNHNV and YYDKDF (reference sequence). Between the trimmed V and J ends, which lost 4 bases and 14 bases, there was a span of 10 bases.

The genes are TRBV7-3 and TRBJ2-3, with 7 bases identical to TRBD1. V was clipped by 1 base and J by 4 bases; unmatched bases: 5. From germline, CDR1 is SGHTA and CDR2 FQGTGA. The CDR3 runs to 15 residues. The chain's CDR3 is CASSLMGQGADTQYF. The CDR3 nucleotides read TGTGCCAGCAGCTTAATGGGGCAGGGGGCAGATACGCAGTATTTT.

V gene TRBV11-2 combines with J gene TRBJ1-1; 8 positions agree with TRBD1. In germline, CDR1 is SGHAT, CDR2 FQNNGV. The CDR3 extends over 15 amino acids. V lost 5 bases to trimming and J lost 1 base; unmatched junction nucleotides: 6. CDR3 loop: CASSHAGQGNTEAFF. For the CDR3, the DNA is TGTGCCAGCAGCCACGCCGGACAGGGGAACACTGAAGCTTTCTTT.

V gene TRBV6-1 combines with J gene TRBJ2-7; D possibly corresponds to TRBD2 (7 bases). V was pared by 2 bases and J by 2 bases, with 10 bases between. Looked up from germline, CDR1 is MNHNS and CDR2 is SASEGT. The CDR3 loop spans 14 amino acids. CDR3 DNA: TGTGCCAGCAGTGAAAGGGGGAGGGCCTACGAGCAGTACTTC. Encoded protein: CASSERGRAYEQYF.

Only one count was recorded for this clone. V is TRBV27 and J is TRBJ2-7; no clear D. Germline CDR1 MNHEY, CDR2 SMNVEV (reference sequence). Trimming pared 1 base from V and 0 bases from J, leaving 19 bases between. The CDR3 is made up of 18 amino acids. This CDR3 is CASSLLSPRSMGSYEQYF. For the CDR3, the DNA is TGTGCCAGCAGTTTATTGTCCCCCCGGAGTATGGGCTCCTACGAGCAGTACTTC.

J is TRBJ2-7 and V is TRBV7-2; D is unclear. Trimming left V 6 bases short and J 0 bases short, with 18 bases between. This CDR3 is 16 amino acids long. In germline, CDR1 is SGHTA, CDR2 FQGNSA. The CDR3 region is CASSRDASTNSYEQYF. CDR3 nucleotides: TGTGCCAGCAGTCGAGACGCCAGTACTAACTCCTACGAGCAGTACTTC.

The chain links TRBV6-5 to TRBJ1-1, with D tentatively TRBD1 (5 bases). The CDR3 loop spans 14 amino acids. V gave up 6 bases and J gave up 4 bases, with 15 bases separating them. CDR1 is MNHEY and CDR2 is SVGAGI in the germline V gene. The CDR3 loop reads CASSPGGGSTEAFF. In DNA form, the CDR3 reads TGTGCCAGCAGCCCTGGGGGGGGGAGCACTGAAGCTTTCTTT.

This clone came up once. This chain links TRBV28 with TRBJ2-1; 11 bases match TRBD2. This CDR3 has 14 amino acids. Germline trimming cut 7 bases from V and 4 bases from J; bases unmatched to any gene: 3. CDR1 and CDR2 (germline): MDHEN, SYDVKM. DNA for the CDR3: TGTGCCAGCAAGGGACTAGCGGATTACAATGAGCAGTTCTTC. Translating it yields CASKGLADYNEQFF. Based on the CDR3 plus reference TRBV28 and TRBJ2-1, the full variable domain is DVKVTQSSRYLVKRTGEKVFLECVQDMDHENMFWYRQDPGLGLRLIYFSYDVKMKEKGDIPEGYSVSREKKERFSLILESASTNQTSMYLCASKGLADYNEQFFGPGTRLTVL.

The chain has TRBV27 and TRBJ2-4; TRBD1 aligns across 10 bases. After removal of 5 bases from V and 2 bases from J, the junction contained 9 bases not matched to a gene. Germline V lookup: CDR1 MNHEY, CDR2 SMNVEV (reference sequence). This CDR3 is 17 amino acids long. The CDR3 nucleotides are TGTGCCAGCAGTCCCACGGGACAGGGGAGGACCAAAAACATTCAGTACTTC. This codes for CASSPTGQGRTKNIQYF.

The chain couples TRBV2 to TRBJ2-7; possibly TRBD2 for D (5 bases). Looked up from germline, CDR1 is SNHLY and CDR2 is FYNNEI. The CDR3 length is 13 residues. V lost 6 bases to trimming and J lost 7 bases, with 16 bases between them. CDR3 nucleotide sequence: TGTGCCAGCAGCCCCCTTCGGTGGAGGGAGCAGTACTTC. Its protein product is CASSPLRWREQYF.

This sequence joins TRBV28 and TRBJ1-4; 8 bases map to TRBD1. The germline V gene encodes CDR1 MDHEN and CDR2 SYDVKM. The V segment lost 7 bases and the J segment 8 bases; nucleotides outside the gene matches: 9. The CDR3 has 14 residues. CDR3 DNA sequence: TGTGCCAGCAAACCGTTCGGGACAGGAGAAAAACTGTTTTTT. Protein sequence: CASKPFGTGEKLFF.

Only a few counts were recorded for this clone. This sequence joins TRBV16 and TRBJ1-5; TRBD1 agrees at 9 bases. V was pared by 3 bases and J by 6 bases, with 9 bases of the junction left unmatched. Germline V gene sequence: CDR1 KGHSY, CDR2 FQNENV. The CDR3 has 16 amino acids. CDR3 nucleotide sequence: TGTGCCAGCAGCCACCAGTCACAGGGGGCGCGTCAGCCCCAGCATTTT. As protein: CASSHQSQGARQPQHF.